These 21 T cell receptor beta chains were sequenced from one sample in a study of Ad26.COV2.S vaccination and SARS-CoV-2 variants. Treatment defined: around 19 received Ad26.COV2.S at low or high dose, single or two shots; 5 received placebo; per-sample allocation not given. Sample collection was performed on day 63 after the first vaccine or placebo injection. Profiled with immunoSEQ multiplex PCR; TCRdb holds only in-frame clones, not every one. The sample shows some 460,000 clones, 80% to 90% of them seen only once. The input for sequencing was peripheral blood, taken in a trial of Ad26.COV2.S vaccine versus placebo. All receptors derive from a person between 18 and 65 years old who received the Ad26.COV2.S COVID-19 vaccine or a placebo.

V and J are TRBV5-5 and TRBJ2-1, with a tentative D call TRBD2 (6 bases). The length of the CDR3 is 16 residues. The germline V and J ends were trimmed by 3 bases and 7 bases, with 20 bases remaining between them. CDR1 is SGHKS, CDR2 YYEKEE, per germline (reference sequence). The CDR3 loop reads CASSSYRDWLGNEQFF. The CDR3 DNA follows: TGTGCCAGCAGCTCCTACCGGGACTGGCTGGGGAATGAGCAGTTCTTC.

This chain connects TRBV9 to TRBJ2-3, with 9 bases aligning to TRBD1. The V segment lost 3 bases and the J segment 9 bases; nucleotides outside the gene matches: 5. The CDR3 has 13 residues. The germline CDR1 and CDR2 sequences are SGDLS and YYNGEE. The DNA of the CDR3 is TGTGCCAGCAGCGAGGACGACAGGGGGACGCAGTATTTT. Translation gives CASSEDDRGTQYF.

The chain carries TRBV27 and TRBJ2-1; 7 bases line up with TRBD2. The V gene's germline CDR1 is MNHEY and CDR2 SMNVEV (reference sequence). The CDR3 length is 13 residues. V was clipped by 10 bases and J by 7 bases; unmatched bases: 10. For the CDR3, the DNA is TGTGCCACCGGCCAGGCGCGGGAGAATGAGCAGTTCTTC. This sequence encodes CATGQARENEQFF.

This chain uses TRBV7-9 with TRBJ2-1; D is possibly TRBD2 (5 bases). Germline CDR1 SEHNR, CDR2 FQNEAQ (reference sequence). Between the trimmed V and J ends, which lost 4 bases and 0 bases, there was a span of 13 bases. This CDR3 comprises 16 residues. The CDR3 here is CASSSPGRDSYNEQFF. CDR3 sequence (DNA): TGTGCCAGCAGCTCACCGGGGAGAGACTCCTACAATGAGCAGTTCTTC.

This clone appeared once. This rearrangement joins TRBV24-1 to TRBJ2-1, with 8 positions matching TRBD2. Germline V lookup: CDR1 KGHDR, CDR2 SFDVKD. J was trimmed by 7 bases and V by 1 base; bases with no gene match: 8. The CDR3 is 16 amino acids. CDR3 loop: CATSDLAGAPGNEQFF. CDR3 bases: TGTGCCACCAGTGATTTAGCGGGAGCTCCTGGTAATGAGCAGTTCTTC.

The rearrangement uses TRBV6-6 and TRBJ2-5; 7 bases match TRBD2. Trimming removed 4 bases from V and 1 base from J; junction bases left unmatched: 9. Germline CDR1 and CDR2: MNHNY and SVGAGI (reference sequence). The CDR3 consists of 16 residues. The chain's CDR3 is CASSWERGFLQETQYF. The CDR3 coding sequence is TGTGCCAGCAGTTGGGAGCGGGGATTCCTCCAAGAGACCCAGTACTTC.

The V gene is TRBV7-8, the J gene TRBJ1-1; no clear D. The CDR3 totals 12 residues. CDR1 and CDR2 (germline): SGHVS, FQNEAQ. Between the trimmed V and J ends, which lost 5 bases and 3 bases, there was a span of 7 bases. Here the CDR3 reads CASSRHHTEAFF. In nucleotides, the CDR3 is TGTGCCAGCAGCAGACACCACACTGAAGCTTTCTTT.

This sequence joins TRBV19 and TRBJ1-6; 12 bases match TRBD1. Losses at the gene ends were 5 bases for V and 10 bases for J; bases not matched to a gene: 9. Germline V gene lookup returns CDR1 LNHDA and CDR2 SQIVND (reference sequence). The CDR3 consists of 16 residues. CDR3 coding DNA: TGTGCCAGTAGTGTTACCGGGACAGGGGGCTGGTCACCCCTCCACTTT. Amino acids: CASSVTGTGGWSPLHF.

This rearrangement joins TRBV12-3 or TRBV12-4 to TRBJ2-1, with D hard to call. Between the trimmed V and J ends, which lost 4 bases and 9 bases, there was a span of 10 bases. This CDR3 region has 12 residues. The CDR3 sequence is CASSSLEAEQFF. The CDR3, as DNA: TGTGCCAGCAGTTCGCTAGAGGCTGAGCAGTTCTTC.

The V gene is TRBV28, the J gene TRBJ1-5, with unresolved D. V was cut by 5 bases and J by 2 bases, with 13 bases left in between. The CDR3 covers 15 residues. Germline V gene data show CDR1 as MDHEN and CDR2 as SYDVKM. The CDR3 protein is CASSVAGGGNQPQHF. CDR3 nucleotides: TGTGCCAGCAGTGTCGCGGGAGGTGGCAATCAGCCCCAGCATTTT.

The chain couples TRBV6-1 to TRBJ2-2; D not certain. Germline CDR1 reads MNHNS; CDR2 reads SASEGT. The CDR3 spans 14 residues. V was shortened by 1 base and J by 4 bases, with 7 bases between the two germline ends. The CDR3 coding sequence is TGTGCCAGCAGTGAAGGGGCGGTCACCGGGGAGCTGTTTTTT. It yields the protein CASSEGAVTGELFF.

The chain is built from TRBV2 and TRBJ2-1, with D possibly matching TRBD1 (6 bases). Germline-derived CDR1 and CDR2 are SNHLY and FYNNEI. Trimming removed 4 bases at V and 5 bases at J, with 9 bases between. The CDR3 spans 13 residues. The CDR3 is CASSVYRDNEQFF. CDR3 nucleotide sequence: TGTGCCAGCAGTGTTTACAGGGACAATGAGCAGTTCTTC. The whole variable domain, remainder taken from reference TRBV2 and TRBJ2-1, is EPEVTQTPSHQVTQMGQEVILRCVPISNHLYFYWYRQILGQKVEFLVSFYNNEISEKSEIFDDQFSVERPDGSNFTLKIRSTKLEDSAMYFCASSVYRDNEQFFGPGTRLTVL.

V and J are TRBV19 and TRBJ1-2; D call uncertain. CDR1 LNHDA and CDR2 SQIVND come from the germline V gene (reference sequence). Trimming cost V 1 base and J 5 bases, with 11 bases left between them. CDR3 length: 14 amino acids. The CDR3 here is CASSIAVERYGYTF. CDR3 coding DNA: TGTGCCAGTAGTATAGCCGTCGAGCGTTATGGCTACACCTTC.

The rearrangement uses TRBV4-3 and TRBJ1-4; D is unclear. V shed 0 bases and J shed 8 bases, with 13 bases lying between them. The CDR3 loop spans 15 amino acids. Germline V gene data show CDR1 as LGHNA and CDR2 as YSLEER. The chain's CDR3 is CASSQERGKYEKLFF. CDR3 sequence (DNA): TGCGCCAGCAGCCAAGAACGAGGCAAGTACGAAAAACTGTTTTTT.

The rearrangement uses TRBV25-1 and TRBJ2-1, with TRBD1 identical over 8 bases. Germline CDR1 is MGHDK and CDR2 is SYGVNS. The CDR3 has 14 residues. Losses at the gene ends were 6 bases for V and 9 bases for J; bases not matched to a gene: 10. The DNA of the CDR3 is TGTGCCAGCAGGGGGACAGGACGAGCCAGTGAGCAGTTCTTC. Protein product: CASRGTGRASEQFF.

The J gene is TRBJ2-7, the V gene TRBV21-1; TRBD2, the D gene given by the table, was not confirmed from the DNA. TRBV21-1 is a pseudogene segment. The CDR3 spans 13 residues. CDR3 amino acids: CARWTSGGCEQYF. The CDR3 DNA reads TGTGCCCGTTGGACTAGCGGGGGGTGCGAGCAGTACTTC.

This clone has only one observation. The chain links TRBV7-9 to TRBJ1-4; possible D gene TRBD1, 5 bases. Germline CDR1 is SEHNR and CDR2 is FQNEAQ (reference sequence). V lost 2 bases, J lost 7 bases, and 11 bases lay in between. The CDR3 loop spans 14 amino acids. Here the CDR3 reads CASSLSGGGEKLFF. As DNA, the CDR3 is TGTGCCAGCAGCTTATCTGGGGGAGGTGAAAAACTGTTTTTT.

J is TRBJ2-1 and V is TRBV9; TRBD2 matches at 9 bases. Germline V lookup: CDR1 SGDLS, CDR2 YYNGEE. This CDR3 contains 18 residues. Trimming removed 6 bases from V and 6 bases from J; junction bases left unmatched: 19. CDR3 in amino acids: CASTNSGGSRQDPNEQFF. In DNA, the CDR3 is TGTGCCAGCACCAACAGCGGGGGGTCACGGCAGGATCCCAATGAGCAGTTCTTC.

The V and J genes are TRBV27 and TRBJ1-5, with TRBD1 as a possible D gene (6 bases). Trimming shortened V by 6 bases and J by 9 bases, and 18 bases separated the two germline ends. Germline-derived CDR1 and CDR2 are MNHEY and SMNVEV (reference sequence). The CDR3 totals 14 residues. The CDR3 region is CASSPHLWGLPQHF. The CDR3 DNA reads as TGTGCCAGCAGCCCCCACCTCTGGGGGCTGCCCCAGCATTTT.

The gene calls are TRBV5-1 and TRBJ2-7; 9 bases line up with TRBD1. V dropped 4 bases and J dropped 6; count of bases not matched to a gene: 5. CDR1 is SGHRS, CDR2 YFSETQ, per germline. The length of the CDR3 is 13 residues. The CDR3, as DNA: TGCGCCAGCAGCGGGACAGGGTTGGGCGAGCAGTACTTC. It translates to CASSGTGLGEQYF. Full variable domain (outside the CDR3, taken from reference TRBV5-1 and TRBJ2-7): KAGVTQTPRYLIKTRGQQVTLSCSPISGHRSVSWYQQTPGQGLQFLFEYFSETQRNKGNFPGRFSGRQFSNSRSEMNVSTLELGDSALYLCASSGTGLGEQYFGPGTRLTVT.

CDR3 sequence reads: CASSLEVAGLGETQYF. CDR3 DNA: TGTGCCAGCAGCTTAGAGGTAGCGGGGCTGGGGGAGACCCAGTACTTC. The chain carries TRBV7-8 and TRBJ2-5, with 8 positions matching TRBD2. The CDR3 contains 16 residues. Germline V CDR1 and CDR2: SGHVS, FQNEAQ. V was pared by 1 base and J by 5 bases, with 9 bases of the junction left unmatched.